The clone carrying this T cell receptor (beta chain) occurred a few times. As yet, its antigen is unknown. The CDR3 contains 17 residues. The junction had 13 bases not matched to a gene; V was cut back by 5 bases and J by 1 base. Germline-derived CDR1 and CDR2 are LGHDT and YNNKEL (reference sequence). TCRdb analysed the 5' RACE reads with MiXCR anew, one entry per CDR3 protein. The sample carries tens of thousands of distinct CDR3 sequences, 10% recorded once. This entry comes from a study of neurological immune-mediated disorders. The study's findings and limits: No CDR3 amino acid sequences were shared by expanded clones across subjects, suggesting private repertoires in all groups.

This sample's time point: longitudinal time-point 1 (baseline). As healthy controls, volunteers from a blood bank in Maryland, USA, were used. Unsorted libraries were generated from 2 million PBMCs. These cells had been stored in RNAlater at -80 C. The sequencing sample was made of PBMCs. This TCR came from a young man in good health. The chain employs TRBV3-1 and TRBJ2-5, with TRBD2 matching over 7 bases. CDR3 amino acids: CASSGTAREGGQETQYF. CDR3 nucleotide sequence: TGTGCCAGCAGCGGTACCGCCAGGGAGGGCGGCCAAGAGACCCAGTACTTC.